This record covers a single TCR beta chain. The CDR3 is 14 residues long. The V gene's germline CDR1 is SNHLY and CDR2 FYNNEI. V lost 6 bases and J lost 1, with 12 bases in between. The data stem from a study of blood T cell repertoires in COVID-19. Across the study: Sites across the United States, Italy and Spain contributed samples from acute and convalescent COVID-19. Nucleic acid was either cDNA or gDNA, and it came from T cells, B-cell-depleted T cells, or PBMCs.

Sequencing used immunoSEQ multiplex PCR; TCRdb keeps in-frame clones, though not all of them. This sample has roughly 220,000 clones; roughly 84% occur once, and the top ten carry roughly 2.4%. This TCR derives from a woman aged 60-70 years with acute or convalescent COVID-19. The gene calls are TRBV2 and TRBJ1-1, with D possibly being TRBD1 (5 bases). What was sequenced was peripheral blood. The CDR3 loop reads CASRRQTSNTEAFF. The CDR3 region has the DNA TGTGCCAGCAGACGACAGACCTCGAACACTGAAGCTTTCTTT.